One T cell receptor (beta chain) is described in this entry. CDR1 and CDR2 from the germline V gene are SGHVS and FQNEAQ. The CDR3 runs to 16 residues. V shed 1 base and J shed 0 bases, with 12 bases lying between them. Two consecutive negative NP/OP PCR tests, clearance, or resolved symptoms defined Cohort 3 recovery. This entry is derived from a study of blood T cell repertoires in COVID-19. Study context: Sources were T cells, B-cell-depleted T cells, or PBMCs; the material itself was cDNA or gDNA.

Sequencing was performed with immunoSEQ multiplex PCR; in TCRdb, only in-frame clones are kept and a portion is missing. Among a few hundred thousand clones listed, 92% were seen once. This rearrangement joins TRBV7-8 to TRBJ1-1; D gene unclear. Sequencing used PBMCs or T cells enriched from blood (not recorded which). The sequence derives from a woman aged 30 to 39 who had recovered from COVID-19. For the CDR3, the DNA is TGTGCCAGCAGCTTAGGCGATCCGGGATTGAACACTGAAGCTTTCTTT. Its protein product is CASSLGDPGLNTEAFF. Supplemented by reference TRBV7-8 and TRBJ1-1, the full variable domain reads GAGVSQSPRYKVAKRGQDVALRCDPISGHVSLFWYQQALGQGPEFLTYFQNEAQLDKSGLPSDRFFAERPEGSVSTLKIQRTQQEDSAVYLCASSLGDPGLNTEAFFGQGTRLTVV.